This entry describes one TCR beta chain. At least ten counts were recorded for this clone. The antigen it recognizes is unknown. No quality values exist for individual bases; no much larger clone is one base distant. All of the isolated RNA was reverse transcribed with the High Capacity cDNA Reverse Transcription Kit, so expressed TCRB transcripts were sequenced. Deep immunoSEQ sequencing was applied to naive, central memory and regulatory T cell samples, giving an average of roughly 3.6 million total reads per sample. Sorted cells were lysed in RLT buffer, and RNA was extracted using DNase-treated RNeasy Micro or Mini kits according to cell number. Each cell subset was processed on its own to prevent cross-contamination, while patient and healthy donor samples were processed together. Using the immunoSEQ multiplex PCR, TCRB sequences were amplified from cDNA into 87-bp fragments spanning the CDR3 region. Amplicons were sequenced on the Illumina HiSeq platform. From the authors' description of their analysis: Synthetic template baselines were used to correct PCR bias computationally, reads within Hamming distance 2 were collapsed together, and singletons that could not be merged were discarded. By aligning reads against IMGT, V, D and J genes, CDR3 length, and insertions or deletions at six rearrangement sites were assigned. Clonotype counts were normalized to sorted cell number within each subset before computing true diversity and Gini coefficients with the tcR R package. The overlap coefficient, calculated on TCRB nucleotide sequences, was used to quantify repertoire sharing. The source is immuneACCESS, and TCRdb retained only in-frame sequences with V and J called. Part of the clones is not carried over; for the studies checked, unresolved V genes explain less than half of this, and the remainder is unexplained. Clonal size and the V and J genes are those of that table, whereas D and trimming came from the DNA. For this sample there are 300,000 to 450,000 clones; around a tenth appear just once. The ten largest account for roughly 0.54% of the sample.

From each donor, a single peripheral blood sample of 95 to 150 mL on average was drawn into heparinised tubes. Using a panel that included CD45RO, CCR7, CD25, CD127, CD95 and CD27, naive, central memory, regulatory and stem cell-like memory CD4+ T cells were sorted on a BD FACSAria II. Purity was above 95% for every sorted population. PBMCs were separated immediately by Lymphoprep density gradient centrifugation and were stained directly, without being cultured. Samples were stained and sorted in pairs, with one healthy donor and one patient per experiment, so that batch effects were minimized. The CDR3 starts with the cysteine, ends with the phenylalanine, and has 13 residues. The entry retains the CDR3 DNA only, 39 bases that are in frame from base 1. At the junction V is shortened by 6 bases and J by 0 bases, with 3 bases in between. Per the germline V gene, SGHVS is the CDR1 and FNYEAQ is the CDR2.

The sample is drawn from a study of beta chain features in type 1 diabetes (dated 2018 in TCRdb). Background for the entire study: No differences in mean age, gender distribution, total cell number or subset yield were found between patients and healthy donors. A total of over 90,000,000 sorted cells were examined across all samples, and a strong correlation was observed between cell number per subset and RNA yield. The study compared TCRB repertoires of sorted circulating CD4+ T cell subsets between recently diagnosed type 1 diabetes patients and matched healthy donors. Regulatory and stem cell-like memory subsets were isolated from only 8 patients and roughly 8 healthy donors, whereas naive and central memory subsets came from all 28 donors. Study-level results and caveats: Type 1 diabetes patients showed a moderate but significant shortening of TCRB CDR3 length in all four CD4+ subsets. Shorter templates might be favored by PCR, yet because patient and control samples were amplified and corrected together, any such skew would affect both groups equally. At VDJ recombination sites, type 1 diabetes patients had fewer insertions and more deleted nucleotides, which implies abnormalities in thymic rearrangement. Naive, central memory and regulatory TCRB repertoires appeared more similar among patients than among healthy donors. Because cDNA was sequenced instead of genomic DNA, activated cells with high expression could be over-represented, although the groups did not differ in activation or CD3 levels. Only small numbers of individuals were included in the HLA sub-analyses, which left unresolved whether HLA type had any influence on TCRB rearrangement.

The source is a man between 25 and 39 years old with type 1 diabetes. The sequence links TRBV7-6 to TRBJ2-6; the D gene remains uncertain. The specimen was central memory CD4+ T cells from blood. The CDR3 region has the sequence CASSDSGANVLTF. The DNA reads TGTGCCAGCAGTGACTCTGGGGCCAACGTCCTGACTTTC.